This T cell receptor beta chain was identified during a study of long-term antiretroviral therapy in people with HIV. Study-level background: The earliest samples came about a decade before the 2015 immediate-ART recommendation.

Trimming cost V 0 bases and J 2 bases; bases outside gene matches: 4. CDR3 size: 16 residues. Germline values: CDR1 SGHDN, CDR2 FVKESK. In the case of this clone: The antigen remains undetermined.

Version v3.0 of the immunoSEQ assay ran at survey level. What sequencing targeted per sample was roughly 40,000-50,000 T-cell genomes. Clones were sequenced by immunoSEQ multiplex PCR, and TCRdb holds only the in-frame ones, with some missing. Altogether tens of thousands of clones are present, 95% being singletons, with the ten largest covering 7.5% to 9%. Study outcomes and limitations: Clones showing expansion before ART dominated the repertoire at all time points. Control repertoires displayed wider CDR3 length ranges than the HIV repertoires.

Source: unsorted PBMCs, taken 5.3 years after starting antiretroviral therapy. V usage is TRBV14 and J usage is TRBJ2-7; 10 bases fit TRBD1. This sequence was found in a man aged 25-45 years with HIV. CDR3 loop: CASSQDLGTGAYEQYF. In DNA form, the CDR3 reads TGTGCCAGCAGCCAAGATCTGGGGACAGGGGCCTACGAGCAGTACTTC.